The source of this T cell receptor (beta chain) is a study of OX40 agonist ivuxolimab in advanced cancers. Measured with immunoSEQ multiplex PCR; TCRdb has only the in-frame clones, and not every one. Of approximately 81,000 clones listed, 86% are singletons. Germline loops: CDR1 DFQATT, CDR2 SNEGSKA (reference sequence). The CDR3 runs to 11 residues. The TCR was taken from an adult with an advanced solid tumor such as melanoma, head and neck, liver or kidney cancer. Sequencing used CD4+ or CD8+ T cells sorted from blood, obtained in a trial of the OX40 agonist ivuxolimab. V gene TRBV20-1 combines with J gene TRBJ2-5; D gene ambiguous. Matching the DNA end better, TRBJ2-7 makes the J call doubtful. DNA of the CDR3: TGCAGTGCTAGAGTCATGTACGAGCAGTACTTC. Translated, it gives CSARVMYEQYF.